This T cell receptor beta chain was identified in a study of shared clonotypes between healthy human individuals. Looking at the study overall: Three plates each covered CD4 naive and memory; CD8 naive two, CD8 memory one. General study findings and limits: Despite large depth, sorted-subset datasets appeared incompletely sequenced.

The assay ran at deep level. Generated by immunoSEQ multiplex PCR, the TCRdb table keeps only in-frame clones and is missing some. Of about 610,000 clones in the sample, 95% to 98% were seen once. Note on this clone: Its matching antigen is unknown. The sample carries other DNA sequences with the same CDR3.

V was pared by 4 bases and J by 2 bases, with 4 bases between. Germline V gives CDR1 DFQATT, CDR2 SNEGSKA (reference sequence). The CDR3 is made up of 11 amino acids. The receptor's source is a woman under 40 in good health. V usage is TRBV20-1 and J usage is TRBJ2-3; D unclear. The sample taken for sequencing was naive CD4+ T cells sorted from blood. Sample subset: CD45RA+ positively selected. CDR3 bases: TGCAGTGCTACCTCCACAGATACGCAGTATTTT. It translates to CSATSTDTQYF.